Listed here are 11 T cell receptor beta chains from one sample, sequenced in a study of blood T cell repertoires in COVID-19. The protocol was immunoSEQ multiplex PCR, while the TCRdb copy is restricted to in-frame clones and leaves out a portion. Of about 190,000 clones listed, approximately 80% are singletons. Input material: peripheral blood. Every receptor here comes from a man in his fifties or sixties who had recovered from COVID-19.

This rearrangement joins TRBV28 to TRBJ2-6; D ambiguous. V dropped 7 bases and J dropped 0 bases, with 16 bases sitting between them. From germline, CDR1 is MDHEN and CDR2 SYDVKM. There are 17 residues in the CDR3. Written as DNA, the CDR3 is TGTGCCAGCACCCTCTTTCCTCGTAACTCTGGGGCCAACGTCCTGACTTTC. It encodes CASTLFPRNSGANVLTF.

The V and J genes are TRBV5-1 and TRBJ2-2; tentatively, D is TRBD2 (7 bases). Germline V lookup: CDR1 SGHRS, CDR2 YFSETQ. The V end was cut by 6 bases, the J end by 0 bases, with 21 bases between. The CDR3 is 18 amino acids. In nucleotides, the CDR3 is TGCGCCAGCAACGTTAGGGGGGGCGCAAGGCCGAACACCGGGGAGCTGTTTTTT. Its protein product is CASNVRGGARPNTGELFF.

This chain connects TRBV7-6 to TRBJ2-3, with D perhaps matching TRBD1 (6 bases). Between the trimmed V and J ends, which lost 5 bases and 2 bases, there was a span of 26 bases. The CDR3 length is 19 residues. Germline assignment: CDR1 SGHVS and CDR2 FNYEAQ. The CDR3 DNA reads TGTGCCAGCAGCCCCATACTCAGGGGTAGCAGTGAATCCACAGATACGCAGTATTTT. Its translation is CASSPILRGSSESTDTQYF.

The chain combines TRBV27 with TRBJ1-2, with D possibly being TRBD1 (5 bases). The CDR3 extends over 19 amino acids. Trimming removed 2 bases from V and 3 bases from J, with 25 bases in between. Germline V gives CDR1 MNHEY, CDR2 SMNVEV (reference sequence). The CDR3 sequence is CASSLLRGGTRRVDYGYTF. The CDR3 DNA reads as TGTGCCAGCAGTTTACTTCGTGGGGGGACGCGCCGGGTCGACTATGGCTACACCTTC.

The rearrangement uses TRBV19 and TRBJ2-1; 13 bases align to TRBD2. There are 17 residues in the CDR3. CDR1 is LNHDA, CDR2 SQIVND, per germline (reference sequence). Trimming removed 8 bases from V and 0 bases from J; junction bases left unmatched: 7. The CDR3 DNA reads TGTGCCAGTGGGGGACTAGCGGGAAGGGGCTCCTACAATGAGCAGTTCTTC. Translating gives CASGGLAGRGSYNEQFF.

In this sample, this clone turned up once. The chain combines TRBV5-1 with TRBJ2-1, with 11 bases that match TRBD2. Germline CDR1 and CDR2: SGHRS and YFSETQ. The CDR3 spans 15 residues. The ends lost 9 bases at V and 0 bases at J; junction bases unmatched: 5. The CDR3 loop reads CATRLAGNSYNEQFF. CDR3 bases: TGCGCCACCAGACTAGCGGGGAACTCCTACAATGAGCAGTTCTTC.

The gene calls are TRBV18 and TRBJ2-7, with a tentative D call TRBD2 (6 bases). The CDR3 has 14 residues. The ends were cut back, 1 base at V and 3 bases at J, with 10 bases in the middle. The germline gives CDR1 KGHSH, CDR2 LQKENI. The chain's CDR3 is CASSPHPTSYEQYF. CDR3 nucleotides: TGTGCCAGCTCACCACACCCGACTAGCTACGAGCAGTACTTC.

The chain links TRBV6-5 to TRBJ1-1; tentative D call: TRBD1 (6 bases). The V and J ends lost 5 bases and 4 bases respectively, with 14 bases between them. Germline loops: CDR1 MNHEY, CDR2 SVGAGI. This CDR3 contains 14 residues. CDR3 sequence: CASSRQDKRTEAFF. The DNA of the CDR3 is TGTGCCAGCAGTCGACAGGATAAGCGCACTGAAGCTTTCTTT.

The J gene is TRBJ2-1, the V gene TRBV7-8; 11 bases line up with TRBD2. V was clipped by 6 bases and J by 5 bases; unmatched bases: 6. This CDR3 has 15 residues. The V gene's germline CDR1 is SGHVS and CDR2 FQNEAQ. The CDR3 DNA sequence: TGTGCCAGCAGGACTAGCGGGGCGAGAAACAATGAGCAGTTCTTC. It encodes CASRTSGARNNEQFF. The full variable domain, completed using reference TRBV7-8 and TRBJ2-1, is GAGVSQSPRYKVAKRGQDVALRCDPISGHVSLFWYQQALGQGPEFLTYFQNEAQLDKSGLPSDRFFAERPEGSVSTLKIQRTQQEDSAVYLCASRTSGARNNEQFFGPGTRLTVL.

V usage is TRBV29-1 and J usage is TRBJ2-5, with 7 bases matching TRBD2. Germline V gene lookup returns CDR1 SQVTM and CDR2 ANQGSEA. V lost 6 bases, J lost 4 bases, and 8 bases stayed unmatched. This CDR3 is 13 amino acids long. CDR3 bases: TGCAGCGTATGGATCAGGGAGGGAGAGACCCAGTACTTC. Encoded protein: CSVWIREGETQYF.

The chain has TRBV29-1 and TRBJ1-1, with 12 bases fitting TRBD1. V lost 2 bases to trimming and J lost 3 bases; unmatched junction nucleotides: 4. Per germline, CDR1 SQVTM and CDR2 ANQGSEA. CDR3 length: 15 amino acids. CDR3 DNA sequence: TGCAGCGTTGAATCCAGGGACAGGGGGCACACTGAAGCTTTCTTT. This translates into CSVESRDRGHTEAFF. Using reference TRBV29-1 and TRBJ1-1 for the parts outside the CDR3, the full variable domain is SAVISQKPSRDICQRGTSLTIQCQVDSQVTMMFWYRQQPGQSLTLIATANQGSEATYESGFVIDKFPISRPNLTFSTLTVSNMSPEDSSIYLCSVESRDRGHTEAFFGQGTRLTVV.